This T cell receptor (beta chain) stems from a study of CD8+ T cells in alopecia areata. Regarding this clone: Antigen unknown.

Treatment meaning: oral pan-JAK inhibitor, 5-10 mg twice daily. Points from the study as a whole: Expanded CD8+ clones among the top 100, as well as scalp clonality, were significantly decreased by tofacitinib.

cDNA serving as the sequencing template came from extracted, reverse transcribed RNA. TCRdb's table, derived via immunoSEQ multiplex PCR, lists solely in-frame clones and lacks some. The profile covers around 210,000 clones, with roughly 64% appearing a single time and more than 3.5% taken by the ten largest. The CDR3 loop spans 13 amino acids. CDR1 and CDR2 from the germline V gene are MNHNY and SVGAGI (reference sequence). With V trimmed by 8 bases and J by 0 bases, 2 bases remained unmatched. This TCR was sampled from a human donor with alopecia areata. Sample: CD4+ T cells sorted from blood, taken at week 4, from a patient treated with tofacitinib. This rearrangement joins TRBV6-6 to TRBJ1-2; 8 bases fit TRBD1. CDR3 nucleotides: TGTGCCAGCGGCAGGGGGCCTAACTATGGCTACACCTTC. As protein: CASGRGPNYGYTF.